This T cell receptor (beta chain) was documented in a study of T cells after yellow fever vaccination. The V and J ends lost 4 bases and 4 bases respectively, with 17 bases between them. CDR1 is DFQATT, CDR2 SNEGSKA, per germline (reference sequence). The CDR3 extends over 15 amino acids. TCRdb independently ran MiXCR on the 5' RACE reads; one entry per CDR3 protein. The table has around 340,000 distinct CDR3 sequences, approximately 13% seen once; the top ten hold roughly 3%. This clonotype was sampled from a young man who received the YFV17D yellow fever vaccine. The sample was CD4+ T cells sorted from PBMCs, taken 15 days after the yellow fever booster vaccination. This chain uses TRBV20-1 with TRBJ1-3; D is undetermined. CDR3 sequence (DNA): TGCAGTGCTACCCGCCGTCGGACTTCCGGAAACACCATATATTTT. As protein: CSATRRRTSGNTIYF.